This TCR beta chain was identified during a study of high-grade serous ovarian cancer treatment subgroups. The study's findings and limits: Only CDR3 was analyzed; CDR1 and CDR2 were not.

CDR1 LGHNA and CDR2 YNFKEQ come from the germline V gene. The ends lost 0 bases at V and 2 bases at J; junction bases unmatched: 9. The CDR3 runs to 18 residues. The tumor samples were collected prior to definitive surgery or chemotherapy. Method: immunoSEQ multiplex PCR; TCRdb's copy keeps in-frame clones and lacks some. The top ten clones hold 5% to 8% of a sample with 15,000 to 20,000 clones, roughly four fifths of them seen once. On this clone itself: What it binds is unknown.

Sequenced input: tumor tissue. The origin of this receptor is a human donor with high-grade serous ovarian cancer. The V gene is TRBV4-2, the J gene TRBJ2-1; 8 bases are shared with TRBD2. CDR3 in DNA: TGTGCCAGCAGCCAAGAGGTCGCCGGGGGACTAGCCTACAATGAGCAGTTCTTC. Translating gives CASSQEVAGGLAYNEQFF.